A single sample is the source of the 5 T cell receptor beta chains below, sequenced in a study of OX40 agonist ivuxolimab in advanced cancers. TCRdb's table, derived via immunoSEQ multiplex PCR, lists solely in-frame clones and lacks some. Of tens of thousands of clones in the sample, more than 85% were seen once. The sample was CD4+ or CD8+ T cells sorted from blood, taken in a trial of the OX40 agonist ivuxolimab. Receptors were obtained from an adult with an advanced solid tumor such as melanoma, head and neck, liver or kidney cancer.

The chain employs TRBV11-2 and TRBJ1-2; D not resolved. From germline, CDR1 is SGHAT and CDR2 FQNNGV. The CDR3 is 14 amino acids. Trimming left V 1 base short and J 3 bases short, with 9 bases between. DNA of the CDR3: TGTGCCAGCAGCTTAGCACAGAAACACTATGGCTACACCTTC. Translated, it gives CASSLAQKHYGYTF.

Here the CDR3 reads CASSEEGDRYEQYF. The CDR3 DNA sequence: TGTGCCAGCAGTGAAGAGGGGGACCGCTACGAGCAGTACTTC. The chain links TRBV6-1 to TRBJ2-7; TRBD1 is a possible D gene (6 bases). CDR1 and CDR2 (germline): MNHNS, SASEGT. The V gene lost 1 base and the J gene lost 3 bases, with 10 bases spanning the gap. This CDR3 comprises 14 residues.

J is TRBJ2-7 and V is TRBV5-4; D is possibly TRBD2 (7 bases). Germline assignment: CDR1 SGHNT and CDR2 YYREEE (reference sequence). The CDR3 has 15 residues. V lost 1 base to trimming and J lost 2 bases, with 13 bases between them. The CDR3 here is CASSLSLRGPYEQYF. The DNA for the CDR3 is TGTGCCAGCAGCTTGAGTTTGCGGGGGCCCTACGAGCAGTACTTC.

The rearrangement joins TRBV27 to TRBJ2-7; D call uncertain. With 6 bases removed from V and 6 bases from J, the gap between germline ends came to 24 bases. The CDR3 has 16 amino acids. Germline CDR1 and CDR2: MNHEY and SMNVEV (reference sequence). Here the CDR3 reads CASRKHADQSSGEQYF. The CDR3 DNA is TGTGCCAGCAGAAAACACGCAGATCAGTCCTCCGGCGAGCAGTACTTC.

The rearrangement links TRBV2 to TRBJ2-3, with D possibly matching TRBD2 (5 bases). The CDR3 contains 15 residues. V lost 6 bases and J lost 1, with 14 bases in between. Germline CDR1 SNHLY, CDR2 FYNNEI. For the CDR3, the DNA is TGTGCCAGCAGGGAAAATAATAGCGGCACAGATACGCAGTATTTT. Protein: CASRENNSGTDTQYF.